One and the same sample provided the 10 T cell receptor beta chains below, sequenced in a study of blood T cell repertoires in COVID-19. The repertoire was sequenced with immunoSEQ multiplex PCR; TCRdb's copy has only in-frame clones and lacks some. The profile covers some 250,000 clones, with around nine tenths appearing a single time and 8.8% taken by the ten largest. Sequenced sample: PBMCs or T cells enriched from blood (not recorded which). The receptor set was obtained from a middle-aged man who had recovered from COVID-19.

V is TRBV21-1 and J is TRBJ2-3; the DNA was not compared with TRBD2, the D call given in the table. TRBV21-1 counts as a pseudogene. The CDR3 length is 15 residues. CDR3 sequence reads: CASRPAGRCTDTQYF. The CDR3 DNA is TGTGCCAGCAGACCCGCGGGGCGGTGCACAGATACGCAGTATTTT.

The chain joins TRBV5-1 to TRBJ1-2; D is unresolved. Looked up from germline, CDR1 is SGHRS and CDR2 is YFSETQ. The CDR3 is made up of 11 amino acids. The V gene lost 5 bases and the J gene lost 3 bases, with 5 bases spanning the gap. In DNA, the CDR3 is TGCGCCAGCAGGCGGGACTATGGCTACACCTTC. This codes for CASRRDYGYTF.

The chain employs TRBV11-2 and TRBJ1-1; tentatively, D is TRBD1 (6 bases). This CDR3 has 13 residues. Per the germline V gene, CDR1 is SGHAT and CDR2 is FQNNGV. V gave up 8 bases and J gave up 1 base, with 11 bases separating them. DNA for the CDR3: TGTGCCAGCCGCGGACAGCCGAACACTGAAGCTTTCTTT. It yields the protein CASRGQPNTEAFF.

The CDR3 loop reads CASSLAGRGNTEAFF. CDR3 coding DNA: TGTGCCAGCAGCTTAGCCGGCAGGGGGAACACTGAAGCTTTCTTT. The rearrangement links TRBV7-9 to TRBJ1-1; D is possibly TRBD1 (6 bases). There are 15 residues in the CDR3. Germline CDR1 SEHNR, CDR2 FQNEAQ (reference sequence). Trimming pared 0 bases from V and 1 base from J, leaving 9 bases between.

The V gene is TRBV7-9, the J gene TRBJ2-7; 7 nucleotides align to TRBD2. Germline V lookup: CDR1 SEHNR, CDR2 FQNEAQ (reference sequence). The CDR3 length is 18 residues. V trimming: 4 bases; J trimming: 3 bases; junction bases outside the gene matches: 18. CDR3 bases: TGTGCCAGCAGCTCCAGTGGGGCGGGAGTTCATAACGGCTACGAGCAGTACTTC. Amino acid sequence: CASSSSGAGVHNGYEQYF. The variable domain in full, completed from reference TRBV7-9 and TRBJ2-7, reads DTGVSQNPRHKITKRGQNVTFRCDPISEHNRLYWYRQTLGQGPEFLTYFQNEAQLEKSRLLSDRFSAERPKGSFSTLEIQRTEQGDSAMYLCASSSSGAGVHNGYEQYFGPGTRLTVT.

V is TRBV29-1 and J is TRBJ1-1; D uncertain. Germline V gene sequence: CDR1 SQVTM, CDR2 ANQGSEA. Trimming took 4 bases from V and 5 from J, leaving 5 bases between them. This CDR3 comprises 10 residues. The DNA of the CDR3 is TGCAGCGTTGTTGAGACTGAAGCTTTCTTT. Its translation: CSVVETEAFF. The full variable domain, rest sourced from reference TRBV29-1 and TRBJ1-1, is SAVISQKPSRDICQRGTSLTIQCQVDSQVTMMFWYRQQPGQSLTLIATANQGSEATYESGFVIDKFPISRPNLTFSTLTVSNMSPEDSSIYLCSVVETEAFFGQGTRLTVV.

The chain uses TRBV27 and TRBJ1-1, with D possibly being TRBD1 (6 bases). The CDR3 has 16 residues. Deletions cut 5 bases from V and 2 bases from J, with 18 bases between. Germline lookup yields CDR1 MNHEY and CDR2 SMNVEV (reference sequence). Here the CDR3 DNA reads TGTGCCAGCAGTCTCTCACACGGACAGAGCAACACTGAAGCTTTCTTT. Its protein product is CASSLSHGQSNTEAFF.

The V call is TRBV9, the J call TRBJ2-3; TRBD2 aligns across 14 bases. Germline assignment: CDR1 SGDLS and CDR2 YYNGEE. The V and J ends lost 4 bases and 1 base, in that order; junction bases with no gene match: 8. The CDR3 loop spans 18 amino acids. Here the CDR3 reads CASSIRLAGGSGTDTQYF. CDR3 nucleotides: TGTGCCAGCAGCATCCGACTAGCGGGAGGGTCGGGCACAGATACGCAGTATTTT. The full variable domain, its missing parts supplied by reference TRBV9 and TRBJ2-3, is DSGVTQTPKHLITATGQRVTLRCSPRSGDLSVYWYQQSLDQGLQFLIQYYNGEERAKGNILERFSAQQFPDLHSELNLSSLELGDSALYFCASSIRLAGGSGTDTQYFGPGTRLTVL.

J is TRBJ2-7 and V is TRBV11-3; 7 bases agree with TRBD2. CDR3 length equals 13 residues. The V gene end was trimmed by 3 bases and the J gene end by 3 bases; junction bases not matched to a gene: 2. Germline CDR1 is SGHNT and CDR2 is YENEEA. The CDR3 protein is CASSFRGDYEQYF. The CDR3 nucleotides are TGTGCCAGCAGCTTCCGGGGGGACTACGAGCAGTACTTC.

This clone was observed at least ten times. The chain links TRBV3-1 (or the pseudogene TRBV3-2) to TRBJ1-2, with 8 bases identical to TRBD1. The V gene's germline CDR1 is LGHDT and CDR2 YNNKEL (reference sequence). This CDR3 contains 16 residues. The J segment lost 4 bases and the V segment lost 1 base, leaving 8 bases of the junction unmatched. CDR3 coding DNA: TGTGCCAGCAGCCAAGGGCAGACAGGGGCTGCCTATGGCTACACCTTC. Translated, it gives CASSQGQTGAAYGYTF.